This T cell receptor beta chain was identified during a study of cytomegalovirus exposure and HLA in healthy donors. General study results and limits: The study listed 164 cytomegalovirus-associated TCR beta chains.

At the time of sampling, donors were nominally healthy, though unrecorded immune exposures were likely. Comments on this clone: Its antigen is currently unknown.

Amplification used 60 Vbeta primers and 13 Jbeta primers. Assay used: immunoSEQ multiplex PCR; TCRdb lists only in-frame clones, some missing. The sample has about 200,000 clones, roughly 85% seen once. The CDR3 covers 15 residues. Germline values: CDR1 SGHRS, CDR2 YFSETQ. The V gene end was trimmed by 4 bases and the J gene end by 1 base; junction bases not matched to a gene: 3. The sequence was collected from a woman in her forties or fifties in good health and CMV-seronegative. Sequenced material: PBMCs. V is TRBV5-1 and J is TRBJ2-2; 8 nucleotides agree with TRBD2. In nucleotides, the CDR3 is TGCGCCAGCAGCCCCCGGGAGGGGAACACCGGGGAGCTGTTTTTT. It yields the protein CASSPREGNTGELFF.